This T cell receptor (beta chain) was sequenced in a study of Tregs in tolerant kidney transplant recipients. Study results and limitations: Donor-specific Treg expansion exceeded global Treg expansion in tolerant patients, suggesting antigen drive.

The length of the CDR3 is 14 residues. Germline CDR1 MNHEY, CDR2 SVGAGI. The V gene lost 8 bases and the J gene lost 8 bases, with 16 bases spanning the gap. TCRdb's copy holds only in-frame clones and misses some; the assay was immunoSEQ multiplex PCR. The sample includes approximately 99,000 clones, 90% of them seen just once. This clone was counted a single time. As yet, its antigen is unknown. Thawed PBMCs were FACS-sorted into unstimulated CD4+CD25+CD127- regulatory T cells, CD4+CD25- non-regulatory cells, CD4 and CD8 cells. V and J are TRBV6-5 and TRBJ1-6, with D tentatively TRBD1 (5 bases). The TCR originated in a human donor who received a combined kidney and bone marrow transplant. The sample consisted of CD4+ T cells from blood, taken before the transplant. CDR3 bases: TGTGCCAGCTTGGAGGGGTCCGGGGATTCACCCCTCCACTTT. Encoded protein: CASLEGSGDSPLHF.